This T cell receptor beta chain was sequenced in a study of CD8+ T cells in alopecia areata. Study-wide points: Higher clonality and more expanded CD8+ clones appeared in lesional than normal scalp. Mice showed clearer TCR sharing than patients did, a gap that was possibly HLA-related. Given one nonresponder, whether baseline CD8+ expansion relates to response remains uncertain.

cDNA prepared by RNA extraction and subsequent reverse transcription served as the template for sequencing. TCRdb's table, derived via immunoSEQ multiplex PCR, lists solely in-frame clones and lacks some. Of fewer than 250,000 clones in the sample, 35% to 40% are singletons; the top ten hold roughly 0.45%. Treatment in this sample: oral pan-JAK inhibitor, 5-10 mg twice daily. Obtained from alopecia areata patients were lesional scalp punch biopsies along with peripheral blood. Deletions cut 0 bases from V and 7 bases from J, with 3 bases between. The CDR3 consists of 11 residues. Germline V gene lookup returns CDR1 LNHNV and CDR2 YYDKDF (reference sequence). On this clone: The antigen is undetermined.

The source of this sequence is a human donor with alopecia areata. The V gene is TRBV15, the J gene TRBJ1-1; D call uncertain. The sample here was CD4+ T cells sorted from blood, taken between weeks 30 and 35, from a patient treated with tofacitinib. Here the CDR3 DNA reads TGTGCCACCAGCAGAGACAGTGAAGCTTTCTTT. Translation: CATSRDSEAFF.